A single sample is the source of the 26 T cell receptor beta chains below, sequenced in a study of OX40 agonist ivuxolimab in advanced cancers. The table came from immunoSEQ multiplex PCR; TCRdb's copy has only in-frame clones and leaves some out. The table has roughly 93,000 clones, about 89% seen once. The specimen comprised CD4+ or CD8+ T cells sorted from blood, sampled in a trial of the OX40 agonist ivuxolimab. Receptors were obtained from an adult with an advanced solid tumor such as melanoma, head and neck, liver or kidney cancer.

This chain links TRBV28 with TRBJ2-2; D call uncertain. Germline V gene sequence: CDR1 MDHEN, CDR2 SYDVKM. The CDR3 runs to 15 residues. V was clipped by 1 base and J by 1 base, with 7 bases between them. The CDR3 is CASSLSGGNTGELFF. CDR3 coding DNA: TGTGCCAGCAGTTTATCGGGCGGGAACACCGGGGAGCTGTTTTTT.

J is TRBJ1-1 and V is TRBV5-1; TRBD1 matches at 9 bases. J gave up 1 base and V 6 bases, and 4 bases lay outside the gene matches. The CDR3 runs to 14 residues. Germline V gene lookup returns CDR1 SGHRS and CDR2 YFSETQ. The CDR3 is CASKQGAQNTEAFF. For the CDR3, the DNA is TGCGCCAGCAAACAGGGGGCGCAGAACACTGAAGCTTTCTTT.

The V call is TRBV5-6, the J call TRBJ2-7; the D is unclear. The V gene's germline CDR1 is SGHDT and CDR2 YYEEEE. V was pared by 1 base and J by 2 bases, with 10 bases between. The CDR3 is 14 amino acids. The CDR3 bases are TGTGCCAGCAGCTTGACCCGGACGACCTACGAGCAGTACTTC. It encodes CASSLTRTTYEQYF.

V is TRBV19 and J is TRBJ1-5, with D possibly being TRBD1 (5 bases). Germline V gives CDR1 LNHDA, CDR2 SQIVND (reference sequence). V was cut by 0 bases and J by 0 bases, with 9 bases left in between. The CDR3 loop spans 16 amino acids. In DNA, the CDR3 is TGTGCCAGTAGTATAGAGACAGCTTATAGCAATCAGCCCCAGCATTTT. This translates into CASSIETAYSNQPQHF.

The V call is TRBV6-1, the J call TRBJ2-6; D is ambiguous. Deletions cut 6 bases from V and 0 bases from J, with 9 bases between. In germline, CDR1 is MNHNS, CDR2 SASEGT. The CDR3 covers 15 residues. The CDR3 DNA reads as TGTGCCAGCAGGCCGGAGTTCTCTGGGGCCAACGTCCTGACTTTC. The encoded protein is CASRPEFSGANVLTF.

Here the CDR3 DNA reads TGCGCCAGCAGCCAAGCCGTACTAGCGGGAGAAACCGGGGAGCTGTTTTTT. Residues: CASSQAVLAGETGELFF. V and J are TRBV4-1 and TRBJ2-2; 11 bases fit TRBD2. Germline CDR1 is MGHRA and CDR2 is YSYEKL. The CDR3 is made up of 17 amino acids. With 1 base clipped from V and 5 bases from J, the junction kept 6 bases outside the gene matches.

This chain links TRBV30 with TRBJ1-6, with a possible D match to TRBD1 (6 bases). The CDR3 length is 13 residues. Trimming stripped 2 bases from V and 6 bases from J, with 8 bases between. CDR1 and CDR2 (germline): GTSNPN, SVGIG (reference sequence). As DNA, the CDR3 is TGTGCCTGGAGTAGGGGGACTAATTCACCCCTCCACTTT. It specifies CAWSRGTNSPLHF.

V gene TRBV5-1 combines with J gene TRBJ2-7; no clear D gene. V dropped 5 bases and J dropped 6 bases, with 9 bases sitting between them. This CDR3 is 11 amino acids long. CDR1 SGHRS and CDR2 YFSETQ come from the germline V gene. CDR3: CASRAEGEQYF. The CDR3 region has the DNA TGCGCCAGCAGGGCGGAAGGCGAGCAGTACTTC.

The gene calls are TRBV5-1 and TRBJ1-4; tentative D call: TRBD1 (6 bases). Germline CDR1 SGHRS, CDR2 YFSETQ. This CDR3 comprises 15 residues. The V end lost 0 bases, the J end lost 8 bases, and 14 bases lay between the germline ends. The CDR3 loop reads CASSLVSGGGEKLFF. The CDR3 bases are TGCGCCAGCAGCTTGGTCTCGGGGGGCGGCGAAAAACTGTTTTTT.

The rearrangement joins TRBV4-1 to TRBJ2-3; 9 positions match TRBD2. This CDR3 is 15 amino acids long. Germline V gene data show CDR1 as MGHRA and CDR2 as YSYEKL. J lost 5 bases, V lost 3 bases, and 6 bases had no gene match. The CDR3 is CASSQARTSEDTQYF. The CDR3 bases are TGCGCCAGCAGCCAGGCTAGGACTAGCGAAGATACGCAGTATTTT.

The chain carries TRBV9 and TRBJ2-5; 8 bases map to TRBD2. The CDR3 has 15 amino acids. V dropped 4 bases and J dropped 2; count of bases not matched to a gene: 7. Germline V gives CDR1 SGDLS, CDR2 YYNGEE. As DNA, the CDR3 is TGTGCCAGCAGCCCAAGTGGGACTAGGCAAGAGACCCAGTACTTC. Encoded protein: CASSPSGTRQETQYF. Drawing the rest from reference TRBV9 and TRBJ2-5, the complete variable domain is DSGVTQTPKHLITATGQRVTLRCSPRSGDLSVYWYQQSLDQGLQFLIQYYNGEERAKGNILERFSAQQFPDLHSELNLSSLELGDSALYFCASSPSGTRQETQYFGPGTRLLVL.

CDR3 in amino acids: CASSSGGGRNIQYF. The CDR3 coding sequence is TGTGCCAGCTCATCGGGTGGGGGTCGGAACATTCAGTACTTC. The J gene is TRBJ2-4, the V gene TRBV18; possibly TRBD1 or TRBD2 for D (5 bases each). The V end was cut by 5 bases, the J end by 7 bases, with 15 bases between. Germline CDR1 KGHSH, CDR2 LQKENI. The length of the CDR3 is 14 residues.

The chain links TRBV11-2 to TRBJ1-3; possibly TRBD1 for D (5 bases). Germline V gene sequence: CDR1 SGHAT, CDR2 FQNNGV. V shed 1 base and J shed 0 bases, with 16 bases lying between them. CDR3 length: 18 amino acids. CDR3 bases: TGTGCCAGCAGCTTAGTATACGGGGGACGCAGCTCTGGAAACACCATATATTTT. Translation gives CASSLVYGGRSSGNTIYF.

The chain recombines TRBV18 with TRBJ1-2; D call uncertain. Trimming took off 3 bases at V and 7 bases at J, with 15 bases between the two ends. This CDR3 region has 14 residues. CDR1 is KGHSH and CDR2 is LQKENI in the germline V gene. CDR3 amino acids: CASSPIGSSGGYTF. The CDR3 DNA is TGTGCCAGCTCACCCATTGGGTCGTCGGGTGGCTACACCTTC.

This chain uses TRBV29-1 with TRBJ2-7; 9 bases are a match to TRBD2. This CDR3 has 12 amino acids. V trimming: 4 bases; J trimming: 5 bases; junction bases outside the gene matches: 3. Germline V lookup: CDR1 SQVTM, CDR2 ANQGSEA. CDR3 coding DNA: TGCAGCGTTGTAGCGGGAGCCCACGAGCAGTACTTC. Its translation is CSVVAGAHEQYF.

The DNA of the CDR3 is TGTGCCAGCAGTCCCGGCATAAATAACCGGGACATAAGCTCCTACGAGCAGTACTTC. Translation: CASSPGINNRDISSYEQYF. V usage is TRBV28 and J usage is TRBJ2-7, with D possibly being TRBD1 (6 bases). CDR3 length: 19 residues. Germline CDR1 is MDHEN and CDR2 is SYDVKM. The ends were cut back, 5 bases at V and 0 bases at J, with 26 bases in the middle.

The gene calls are TRBV30 and TRBJ2-6; D is uncertain. The CDR3 sequence is 16 residues long. Germline assignment: CDR1 GTSNPN and CDR2 SVGIG (reference sequence). Trimming cost V 3 bases and J 1 base, with 13 bases left between them. The CDR3 bases are TGTGCCTGGAGGGGGTCAGATAGATCTGGGGCCAACGTCCTGACTTTC. It codes for CAWRGSDRSGANVLTF.

V is TRBV2 and J is TRBJ2-6; D unclear. CDR3 length: 15 residues. Germline V CDR1 and CDR2: SNHLY, FYNNEI. V was pared by 5 bases and J by 4 bases, with 12 bases between. The CDR3 nucleotides read TGTGCCAGCAGTATGGGCCCCCAGGGGGCCAACGTCCTGACTTTC. It encodes CASSMGPQGANVLTF.

This chain joins TRBV28 and TRBJ2-5; 8 bases are shared with TRBD1. CDR3 length equals 15 residues. The junction had 9 bases not matched to a gene; V was cut back by 6 bases and J by 3 bases. Germline CDR1 is MDHEN and CDR2 is SYDVKM. The chain's CDR3 is CASRTGTGREETQYF. The CDR3 coding sequence is TGTGCCAGCAGAACCGGGACAGGCAGAGAAGAGACCCAGTACTTC.

The chain uses TRBV19 and TRBJ1-5; TRBD1 aligns across 7 bases. Germline lookup yields CDR1 LNHDA and CDR2 SQIVND (reference sequence). CDR3 size: 15 residues. J lost 0 bases, V lost 4 bases, and 3 bases had no gene match. The CDR3 nucleotides read TGTGCCAGTAGTAGGGACAGCAATAGCAATCAGCCCCAGCATTTT. It is translated as CASSRDSNSNQPQHF.

The chain recombines TRBV2 with TRBJ1-4; 7 bases fit TRBD1. This CDR3 has 14 residues. Germline assignment: CDR1 SNHLY and CDR2 FYNNEI. With V trimmed by 6 bases and J by 2 bases, 3 bases remained unmatched. CDR3 bases: TGTGCCAGCAGGACGACAGGGACTAATGAAAAACTGTTTTTT. It translates to CASRTTGTNEKLFF.

This clone appeared once. The V and J genes are TRBV9 and TRBJ2-3, with 12 bases fitting TRBD2. J lost 5 bases, V lost 5 bases, and 3 bases had no gene match. From germline, CDR1 is SGDLS and CDR2 YYNGEE. The CDR3 length is 14 residues. The CDR3 coding sequence is TGTGCCAGCAGTCTAGCGGGAGGGATAGATACGCAGTATTTT. It translates to CASSLAGGIDTQYF.

This sequence joins TRBV28 and TRBJ1-4, with 7 bases matching TRBD1. The trim removed 8 bases at V and 0 bases at J, leaving 9 bases unmatched. The V gene's germline CDR1 is MDHEN and CDR2 SYDVKM. CDR3 size: 16 residues. CDR3 nucleotide sequence: TGTGCCAGCCAGACCGGACAGGCTCCAACTAATGAAAAACTGTTTTTT. Translating gives CASQTGQAPTNEKLFF.

The rearrangement joins TRBV2 to TRBJ2-6; D gene unclear. The CDR3 is made up of 14 amino acids. CDR1 is SNHLY and CDR2 is FYNNEI in the germline V gene. The V end was cut by 8 bases, the J end by 4 bases, with 12 bases between. In nucleotides, the CDR3 is TGTGCCAGCGCTACAAGGTCCGGGGCCAACGTCCTGACTTTC. Translation: CASATRSGANVLTF. Filled out from reference TRBV2 and TRBJ2-6, the complete variable domain reads EPEVTQTPSHQVTQMGQEVILRCVPISNHLYFYWYRQILGQKVEFLVSFYNNEISEKSEIFDDQFSVERPDGSNFTLKIRSTKLEDSAMYFCASATRSGANVLTFGAGSRLTVL.

The chain has TRBV5-5 and TRBJ2-7; possible D gene TRBD2, 5 bases. Per germline, CDR1 SGHKS and CDR2 YYEKEE (reference sequence). This CDR3 is 16 amino acids long. With 0 bases removed from V and 7 bases from J, the gap between germline ends came to 20 bases. The DNA of the CDR3 is TGTGCCAGCAGCTTGGGCATATCGGGAAGCCTCGTAGAGCAGTACTTC. Translating it yields CASSLGISGSLVEQYF.

V usage is TRBV4-1 and J usage is TRBJ2-5; D remains ambiguous. Germline V gene sequence: CDR1 MGHRA, CDR2 YSYEKL. The CDR3 extends over 13 amino acids. The ends were cut back, 1 base at V and 5 bases at J, with 8 bases in the middle. CDR3 residues: CASSQVMAETQYF. The DNA of the CDR3 is TGCGCCAGCAGCCAAGTGATGGCGGAGACCCAGTACTTC.